The 22 T cell receptor beta chains presented below share a single source sample, sequenced in a study of T-cell memory formation after mild COVID-19. One entry per CDR3 protein, called by TCRdb with MiXCR from the 5' RACE reads. This table has 45,000 to 50,000 distinct CDR3 sequences, about 7% appearing once. What was sequenced was PBMCs or a T cell subset sorted from them (not recorded which). All receptors come from a man aged 18 to 29 who had mild COVID-19 (a few samples of this study predate the infection). Cell type and time point are not known.

This clonotype has more than one count but fewer than ten. The CDR3 protein is CASRAGTSPSSSNEQFF. The CDR3 DNA follows: TGTGCCAGCAGAGCCGGGACTAGCCCCTCATCGTCCAATGAGCAGTTCTTC. J is TRBJ2-1 and V is TRBV2; 9 bases line up with TRBD2. V dropped 6 bases and J dropped 6; count of bases not matched to a gene: 15. The germline gives CDR1 SNHLY, CDR2 FYNNEI. CDR3 length: 17 residues.

This clonotype was counted at least ten times. The genes are TRBV19 and TRBJ2-1; 7 bases align to TRBD1. Germline V lookup: CDR1 LNHDA, CDR2 SQIVND (reference sequence). The CDR3 is 13 amino acids. The junction had 8 bases not matched to a gene; V was cut back by 6 bases and J by 9 bases. The CDR3 here is CASSLDRRSEQFF. CDR3 sequence (DNA): TGTGCCAGTAGCCTGGACAGGAGGAGTGAGCAGTTCTTC. Full variable domain (outside the CDR3, taken from reference TRBV19 and TRBJ2-1): DGGITQSPKYLFRKEGQNVTLSCEQNLNHDAMYWYRQDPGQGLRLIYYSQIVNDFQKGDIAEGYSVSREKKESFPLTVTSAQKNPTAFYLCASSLDRRSEQFFGPGTRLTVL.

This clonotype was observed a handful of times. The rearrangement joins TRBV7-3 to TRBJ1-6, with 7 bases that match TRBD1. V was clipped by 5 bases and J by 10 bases; unmatched bases: 11. This CDR3 comprises 15 residues. The germline V gene has CDR1 SGHTA and CDR2 FQGTGA. The DNA of the CDR3 is TGTGCCAGCAGCGAGCAGACAGGGTCGCAATCACCCCTCCACTTT. It translates to CASSEQTGSQSPLHF.

A few counts support this clonotype. This chain links TRBV5-1 with TRBJ1-2; D not certain. The CDR3 sequence is 14 residues long. Looked up from germline, CDR1 is SGHRS and CDR2 is YFSETQ. V was shortened by 0 bases and J by 2 bases, with 8 bases between the two germline ends. The CDR3 region has the DNA TGCGCCAGCAGCTTGGCCAGCGGGAACTATGGCTACACCTTC. It translates to CASSLASGNYGYTF. The entire variable domain, with the rest obtained from reference TRBV5-1 and TRBJ1-2, is as follows: KAGVTQTPRYLIKTRGQQVTLSCSPISGHRSVSWYQQTPGQGLQFLFEYFSETQRNKGNFPGRFSGRQFSNSRSEMNVSTLELGDSALYLCASSLASGNYGYTFGSGTRLTVV.

This rearrangement joins TRBV7-9 to TRBJ2-3, with D perhaps given as TRBD1 or TRBD2 (5 bases each). The germline V and J ends were trimmed by 4 bases and 4 bases, with 12 bases remaining between them. CDR3 length: 14 residues. The germline CDR1 and CDR2 sequences are SEHNR and FQNEAQ (reference sequence). The CDR3 here is CASSYRGLADTQYF. The DNA of the CDR3 is TGTGCCAGCAGCTACCGGGGCCTGGCAGATACGCAGTATTTT.

This clonotype was recorded at least ten times. A read error may account for a junction end that differs from germline. The chain carries TRBV27 and TRBJ2-5, with D perhaps matching TRBD1 (5 bases). The CDR3 runs to 13 residues. Germline CDR1 is MNHEY and CDR2 is SMNVEV (reference sequence). CDR3 in DNA: TGTGCCAGCAGCCCGACGATAGGGGTCCTTCGTTATTTC. Translated, it gives CASSPTIGVLRYF.

This clonotype was counted between two and nine times. This rearrangement joins TRBV7-2 to TRBJ2-3, with D possibly being TRBD1 or TRBD2 (5 bases each). V was shortened by 5 bases and J by 2 bases, with 11 bases between the two germline ends. Germline values: CDR1 SGHTA, CDR2 FQGNSA. The CDR3 extends over 14 amino acids. This CDR3 is CASSRGVITDTQYF. DNA of the CDR3: TGTGCCAGCAGCCGAGGGGTCATCACAGATACGCAGTATTTT.

The J gene is TRBJ1-2, the V gene TRBV5-1; D uncertain. The ends were cut back, 7 bases at V and 4 bases at J, with 14 bases in the middle. This CDR3 has 13 residues. Germline CDR1 and CDR2: SGHRS and YFSETQ. This chain's CDR3 is CASASDPSYGYTF. The CDR3 bases are TGCGCCAGCGCCTCCGACCCTTCCTATGGCTACACCTTC.

Ten or more counts support this clonotype. The rearrangement joins TRBV7-2 to TRBJ2-3, with TRBD1 matching over 10 bases. Trimming at V came to 1 base and at J to 10 bases, leaving 11 bases not matched to a gene. Germline lookup yields CDR1 SGHTA and CDR2 FQGNSA. This CDR3 spans 16 amino acids. This CDR3 reads CASSLVATGGEFPQYF. The CDR3 nucleotides are TGTGCCAGCAGCTTAGTTGCGACAGGGGGCGAATTTCCGCAGTATTTT.

This clonotype was picked up a small number of times. The chain couples TRBV12-3 or TRBV12-4 to TRBJ1-5; 7 bases map to TRBD1. The trim removed 6 bases at V and 9 bases at J, leaving 11 bases unmatched. CDR3 length: 14 amino acids. The CDR3 nucleotides are TGTGCCAGCAGGCTACAGGGGCCCGGGACGCCCCAGCATTTT. Its protein is CASRLQGPGTPQHF.

In this sample, this clonotype turned up a few times. This chain connects TRBV7-9 to TRBJ2-5; 7 bases match TRBD1. CDR1 and CDR2 from the germline V gene are SEHNR and FQNEAQ (reference sequence). This CDR3 is 15 amino acids long. J was trimmed by 5 bases and V by 1 base; bases with no gene match: 7. CDR3 protein: CASSLGTGSGETQYF. CDR3 DNA: TGTGCCAGCAGCTTAGGGACAGGTTCTGGTGAGACCCAGTACTTC.

The chain links TRBV4-1 to TRBJ1-1; 9 nucleotides match TRBD1. Germline V lookup: CDR1 MGHRA, CDR2 YSYEKL. The CDR3 consists of 17 residues. The V segment lost 6 bases and the J segment 0 bases; nucleotides outside the gene matches: 11. The DNA for the CDR3 is TGCGCCAGCAGGCAGGGACAGGGTTTTCGCGTGAACACTGAAGCTTTCTTT. This codes for CASRQGQGFRVNTEAFF.

The table lists this clonotype with a few counts. One end of the junction does not line up with germline, which may come from a read error. The rearrangement uses TRBV5-1 and TRBJ1-4; TRBD1 agrees at 9 bases. This CDR3 contains 16 residues. Per germline, CDR1 SGHRS and CDR2 YFSETQ. The CDR3 DNA reads as TGCGCCAGCAGCTCCAACGTACAGGGGGCTAACGAAAAACTGTTTTTT. It translates to CASSSNVQGANEKLFF.

There are a few counts of this clonotype. This chain connects TRBV15 to TRBJ2-7; 8 nucleotides agree with TRBD1. CDR3 length: 14 residues. V was pared by 0 bases and J by 4 bases, with 2 bases of the junction left unmatched. CDR1 LNHNV and CDR2 YYDKDF come from the germline V gene (reference sequence). The CDR3 DNA follows: TGTGCCACCAGCAGAGACAGGGGGCTGTACGAGCAGTACTTC. It encodes CATSRDRGLYEQYF.

This chain uses TRBV25-1 with TRBJ1-2; D is perhaps TRBD1 (6 bases). CDR3 size: 12 residues. V was cut by 7 bases and J by 6 bases, with 12 bases left in between. The germline CDR1 and CDR2 sequences are MGHDK and SYGVNS. As DNA, the CDR3 is TGTGCCAGCATGAACAGGGAGGATGGCTACACCTTC. It translates to CASMNREDGYTF.

This clonotype was detected ten times or more. The V call is TRBV5-1, the J call TRBJ1-6, with 8 bases identical to TRBD1. The CDR3 has 16 residues. V was clipped by 2 bases and J by 3 bases; unmatched bases: 4. Germline CDR1 SGHRS, CDR2 YFSETQ. CDR3 in amino acids: CASSLGQGLYNSPLHF. The DNA for the CDR3 is TGCGCCAGCAGCTTAGGACAGGGCCTCTATAATTCACCCCTCCACTTT.

The table lists this clonotype with a few counts. V and J are TRBV7-9 and TRBJ2-7; perhaps D is TRBD1 or TRBD2 (5 bases each). Trimming stripped 5 bases from V and 7 bases from J, with 18 bases between. There are 14 residues in the CDR3. CDR1 is SEHNR and CDR2 is FQNEAQ in the germline V gene (reference sequence). CDR3 DNA sequence: TGTGCCAGCAGCCCCCCGGGACGAAGCTGGGAGCAGTACTTC. It translates to CASSPPGRSWEQYF.

The chain recombines TRBV4-3 with TRBJ1-1; possibly TRBD1 for D (5 bases). Trimming left V 0 bases short and J 4 bases short, with 18 bases between. Per the germline V gene, CDR1 is LGHNA and CDR2 is YSLEER. CDR3 length: 17 residues. CDR3 bases: TGCGCCAGCAGCCAAGATCCGCCCTCGGGGGGAATCACTGAAGCTTTCTTT. Its protein product is CASSQDPPSGGITEAFF.

This clonotype was seen a few times. The chain employs TRBV6-6 and TRBJ2-7, with 7 bases identical to TRBD2. Germline values: CDR1 MNHNY, CDR2 SVGAGI (reference sequence). The CDR3 totals 15 residues. The V and J ends lost 6 bases and 2 bases, in that order; junction bases with no gene match: 10. The CDR3, as DNA: TGTGCCAGCAGCCCTAGGGACTATTCCCCCTACGAGCAGTACGTC. This translates into CASSPRDYSPYEQYV.

This clonotype showed up many times. J is TRBJ2-3 and V is TRBV7-2; TRBD1 matches 8 bases. Germline trimming cut 5 bases from V and 5 bases from J; bases unmatched to any gene: 3. The CDR3 is 13 amino acids. Germline assignment: CDR1 SGHTA and CDR2 FQGNSA. The CDR3 protein is CASSPGGGDTQYF. The CDR3 DNA follows: TGTGCCAGCAGCCCAGGGGGCGGAGATACGCAGTATTTT.

This clonotype came up many times. This chain connects TRBV6-1 to TRBJ2-2; D uncertain. Germline V gene data show CDR1 as MNHNS and CDR2 as SASEGT. CDR3 size: 16 residues. The V gene lost 7 bases and the J gene lost 4 bases, with 19 bases spanning the gap. The CDR3 DNA sequence: TGTGCCAGCATTTCTTCACCCCAGCTGGGCACCGGGGAGCTGTTTTTT. This encodes CASISSPQLGTGELFF.

The sample holds many counts of this clonotype. The chain links TRBV3-1 to TRBJ1-2; D is unresolved. The CDR3 runs to 12 residues. Trimming left V 3 bases short and J 8 bases short, with 10 bases between. Germline-derived CDR1 and CDR2 are LGHDT and YNNKEL (reference sequence). The CDR3 coding sequence is TGTGCCAGCAGCCAGACTTTACGAGGCTACACCTTC. Translated: CASSQTLRGYTF.